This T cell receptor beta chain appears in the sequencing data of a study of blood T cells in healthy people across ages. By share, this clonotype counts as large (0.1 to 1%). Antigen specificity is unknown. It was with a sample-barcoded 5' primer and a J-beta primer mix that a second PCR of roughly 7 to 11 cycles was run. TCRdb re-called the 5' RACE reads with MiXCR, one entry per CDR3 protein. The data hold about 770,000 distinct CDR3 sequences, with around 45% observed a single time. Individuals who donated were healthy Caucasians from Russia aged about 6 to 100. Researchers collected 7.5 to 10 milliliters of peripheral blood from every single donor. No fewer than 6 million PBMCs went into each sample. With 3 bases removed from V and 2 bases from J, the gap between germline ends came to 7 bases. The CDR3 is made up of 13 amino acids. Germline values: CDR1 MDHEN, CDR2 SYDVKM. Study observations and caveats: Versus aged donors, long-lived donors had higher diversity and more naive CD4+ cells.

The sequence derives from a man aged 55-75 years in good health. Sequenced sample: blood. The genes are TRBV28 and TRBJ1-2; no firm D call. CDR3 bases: TGTGCCAGCAGTTTCGAACAGAACTATGGCTACACCTTC. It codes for CASSFEQNYGYTF.